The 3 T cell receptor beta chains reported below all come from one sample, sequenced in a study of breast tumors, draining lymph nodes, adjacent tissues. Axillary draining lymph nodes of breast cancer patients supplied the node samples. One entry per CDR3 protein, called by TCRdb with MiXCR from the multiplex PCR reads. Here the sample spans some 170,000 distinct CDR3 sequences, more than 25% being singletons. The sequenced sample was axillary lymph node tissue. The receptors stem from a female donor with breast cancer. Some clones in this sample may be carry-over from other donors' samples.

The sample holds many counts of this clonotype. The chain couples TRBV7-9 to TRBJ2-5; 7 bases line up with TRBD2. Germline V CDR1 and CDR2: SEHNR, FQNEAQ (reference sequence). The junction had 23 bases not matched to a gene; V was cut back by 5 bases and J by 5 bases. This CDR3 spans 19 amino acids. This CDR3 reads CASSLPRGGREKLAETQYF. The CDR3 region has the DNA TGTGCCAGCAGCCTTCCACGGGGCGGGCGGGAGAAGTTAGCTGAGACCCAGTACTTC.

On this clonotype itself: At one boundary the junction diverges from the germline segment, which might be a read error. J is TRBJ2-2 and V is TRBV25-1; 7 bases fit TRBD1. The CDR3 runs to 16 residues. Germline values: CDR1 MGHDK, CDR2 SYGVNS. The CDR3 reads CAGSLQGAGGIGELFF. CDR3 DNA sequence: TGTGCCGGCAGTCTACAAGGGGCAGGGGGAATCGGGGAGCTGTTCTTT. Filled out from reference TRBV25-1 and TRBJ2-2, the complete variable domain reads EADIYQTPRYLVIGTGKKITLECSQTMGHDKMYWYQQDPGMELHLIHYSYGVNSTEKGDLSSESTVSRIRTEHFPLTLESARPSHTSQYLCAGSLQGAGGIGELFFGEGSRLTVL.

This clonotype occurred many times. CDR3: CASSNRAKIQYF. In DNA form, the CDR3 reads TGTGCCAGCAGCAACAGAGCCAAGATTCAGTACTTC. The chain links TRBV2 to TRBJ2-4; D ambiguous. This CDR3 region has 12 residues. V lost 6 bases to trimming and J lost 10 bases, with 13 bases between them. CDR1 is SNHLY and CDR2 is FYNNEI in the germline V gene. Looking up the rest from reference TRBV2 and TRBJ2-4 gives the full variable domain: EPEVTQTPSHQVTQMGQEVILRCVPISNHLYFYWYRQILGQKVEFLVSFYNNEISEKSEIFDDQFSVERPDGSNFTLKIRSTKLEDSAMYFCASSNRAKIQYFGAGTRLSVL.